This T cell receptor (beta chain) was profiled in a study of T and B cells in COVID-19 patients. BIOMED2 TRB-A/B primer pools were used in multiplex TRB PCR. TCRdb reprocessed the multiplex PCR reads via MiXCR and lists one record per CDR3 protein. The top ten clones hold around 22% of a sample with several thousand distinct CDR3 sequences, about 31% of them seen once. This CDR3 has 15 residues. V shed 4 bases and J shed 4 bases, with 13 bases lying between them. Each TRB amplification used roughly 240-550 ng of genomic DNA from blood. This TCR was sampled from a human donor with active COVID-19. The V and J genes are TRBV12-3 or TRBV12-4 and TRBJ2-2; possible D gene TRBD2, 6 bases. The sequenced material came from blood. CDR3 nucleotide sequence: TGTGCCAGCAGTTCTGGCATGGGGGGCACCGGGGAGCTGTTTTTT. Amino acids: CASSSGMGGTGELFF.